The source of this T cell receptor beta chain is a study of OX40 agonist ivuxolimab in advanced cancers. This CDR3 is 17 amino acids long. Germline CDR1 and CDR2: MNHEY and SMNVEV (reference sequence). V was clipped by 8 bases and J by 3 bases; unmatched bases: 15. Profiling relied on immunoSEQ multiplex PCR, and the TCRdb table lists in-frame clones only, not all of them. This sample has over 45,000 clones, with about 89% found just once. This rearrangement joins TRBV27 to TRBJ1-2; TRBD1 agrees at 10 bases. The sample in question was CD4+ or CD8+ T cells sorted from blood, obtained in a trial of the OX40 agonist ivuxolimab. The clonotype originates from an adult with an advanced solid tumor such as melanoma, head and neck, liver or kidney cancer. CDR3 sequence (DNA): TGTGCCAGCGGGATCCAACCGGGACAGGGGCTCCACTATGGCTACACCTTC. It codes for CASGIQPGQGLHYGYTF.